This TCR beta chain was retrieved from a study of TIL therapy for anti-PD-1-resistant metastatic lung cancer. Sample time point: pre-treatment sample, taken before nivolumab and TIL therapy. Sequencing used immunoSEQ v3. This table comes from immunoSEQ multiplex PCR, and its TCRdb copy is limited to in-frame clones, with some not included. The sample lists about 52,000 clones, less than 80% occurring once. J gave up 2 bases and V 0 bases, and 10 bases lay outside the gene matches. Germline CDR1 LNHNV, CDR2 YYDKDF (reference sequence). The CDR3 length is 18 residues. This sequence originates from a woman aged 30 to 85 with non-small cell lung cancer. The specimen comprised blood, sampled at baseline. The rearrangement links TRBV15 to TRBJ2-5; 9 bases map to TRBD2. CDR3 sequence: CATSRDPPAGGWQETQYF. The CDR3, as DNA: TGTGCCACCAGCAGAGACCCCCCAGCGGGAGGTTGGCAAGAGACCCAGTACTTC. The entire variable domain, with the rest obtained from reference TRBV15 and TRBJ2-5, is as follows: DAMVIQNPRYQVTQFGKPVTLSCSQTLNHNVMYWYQQKSSQAPKLLFHYYDKDFNNEADTPDNFQSRRPNTSFCFLDIRSPGLGDTAMYLCATSRDPPAGGWQETQYFGPGTRLLVL.